The 13 T cell receptor beta chains below come from one sample, sequenced in a study of blood T cells in healthy people across ages. A second 7 to 11 cycle PCR used barcoded and J-beta primers. Each CDR3 protein gets one entry after TCRdb re-called the 5' RACE reads with MiXCR. The sample records 1.5 million to 2 million distinct CDR3 sequences, roughly 30% being singletons. The sequencing input was blood. The origin of the receptors is a young woman in good health.

The table lists this clonotype with many counts. The chain is built from TRBV6-1 and TRBJ2-3; 7 bases align to TRBD1. Per the germline V gene, CDR1 is MNHNS and CDR2 is SASEGT. The junction had 6 bases not matched to a gene; V was cut back by 5 bases and J by 4 bases. The CDR3 loop spans 14 amino acids. CDR3: CASSSGGSPDTQYF. The CDR3 DNA follows: TGTGCCAGCAGTTCAGGGGGTTCCCCAGATACGCAGTATTTT.

This clonotype was seen ten or more times. This rearrangement joins TRBV6-5 to TRBJ1-2; 11 bases are a match to TRBD1. J was trimmed by 7 bases and V by 5 bases; bases with no gene match: 6. The CDR3 sequence is 14 residues long. Germline CDR1 and CDR2: MNHEY and SVGAGI. This CDR3 is CASSPGQGARGYTF. CDR3 sequence (DNA): TGTGCCAGCAGTCCAGGACAGGGGGCGCGTGGCTACACCTTC.

This clonotype has more than one count but fewer than ten. The rearrangement joins TRBV12-3 or TRBV12-4 to TRBJ2-3; D possibly matches TRBD1 or TRBD2 (5 bases each). V was pared by 8 bases and J by 4 bases, with 19 bases between. This CDR3 region has 15 residues. CDR3 nucleotides: TGTGCCAGCGCACCTCCGTATGGGGGTCCAGATACGCAGTATTTT. Protein: CASAPPYGGPDTQYF.

This clonotype was seen a few times. This rearrangement joins TRBV20-1 to TRBJ2-1; 11 positions agree with TRBD2. The CDR3 extends over 15 amino acids. Germline assignment: CDR1 DFQATT and CDR2 SNEGSKA (reference sequence). V gave up 6 bases and J gave up 0 bases; unmatched junction bases: 4. Written as DNA, the CDR3 is TGCAGTGCCACTAGCGGGAGTAGCTCCTACAATGAGCAGTTCTTC. Protein sequence: CSATSGSSSYNEQFF.

The V call is TRBV6-5, the J call TRBJ2-1; D gene ambiguous. Trimming removed 2 bases from V and 4 bases from J, with 12 bases in between. The CDR3 sequence is 15 residues long. The germline V gene encodes CDR1 MNHEY and CDR2 SVGAGI. CDR3 residues: CASSYRGGEYNEQFF. The CDR3 DNA reads TGTGCCAGCAGTTACCGTGGCGGTGAGTACAATGAGCAGTTCTTC.

The CDR3 spells CASSSGPLHGGYTF. Written as DNA, the CDR3 is TGTGCCAGCAGCTCCGGGCCTCTGCATGGTGGCTACACCTTC. The gene calls are TRBV28 and TRBJ1-2; D is ambiguous. Germline-derived CDR1 and CDR2 are MDHEN and SYDVKM. Between the trimmed V and J ends, which lost 6 bases and 7 bases, there was a span of 18 bases. This CDR3 comprises 14 residues.

V usage is TRBV12-3 or TRBV12-4 and J usage is TRBJ1-4, with 7 bases aligning to TRBD1. The CDR3 has 14 amino acids. V was pared by 2 bases and J by 8 bases, with 5 bases of the junction left unmatched. The CDR3 region has the DNA TGTGCCAGCAGTTTAACAGGGGCGGGGGAAAAACTGTTTTTT. Amino acids: CASSLTGAGEKLFF.

The chain joins TRBV6-6 to TRBJ2-1; tentatively, D is TRBD2 (5 bases). Trimming left V 5 bases short and J 4 bases short, with 18 bases between. The germline CDR1 and CDR2 sequences are MNHNY and SVGAGI (reference sequence). The length of the CDR3 is 16 residues. In DNA, the CDR3 is TGTGCCAGCAGTCCACGACCTAGCTTGGGGTACAATGAGCAGTTCTTC. Its translation: CASSPRPSLGYNEQFF.

There are many counts of this clonotype. The chain uses TRBV7-2 and TRBJ2-5; TRBD2 aligns across 11 bases. With 5 bases clipped from V and 4 bases from J, the junction kept 6 bases outside the gene matches. There are 15 residues in the CDR3. Per the germline V gene, CDR1 is SGHTA and CDR2 is FQGNSA. In nucleotides, the CDR3 is TGTGCCAGCAGCCTACGGACTAGCGGGCGAGAGACCCAGTACTTC. The encoded protein is CASSLRTSGRETQYF.

This clonotype came up a few times. The chain has TRBV25-1 and TRBJ2-7, with D unresolved. Judging by the DNA end, TRBJ2-5 fits better; the J call may be wrong. Germline CDR1 reads MGHDK; CDR2 reads SYGVNS. The CDR3 has 13 amino acids. CDR3 nucleotide sequence: TGTGCCAGCAGTGAGAGCGCTAGAGAGACCCAGTACTTC. It translates to CASSESARETQYF.

Remarks on this clonotype: Mismatch with germline at one junction end may stem from a read error. The chain is built from TRBV5-1 and TRBJ2-1; a possible D gene is TRBD1 (5 bases). This CDR3 spans 19 amino acids. Germline values: CDR1 SGHRS, CDR2 YFSETQ. The DNA for the CDR3 is TGCACCAGCAGCCTGGTCGTGCTCGGCAGGGTGAGCTCCTACAATGAGCAGTTCTTC. This sequence encodes CTSSLVVLGRVSSYNEQFF.

This clonotype has a handful of counts. V gene TRBV7-9 combines with J gene TRBJ2-7, with D uncertain. This CDR3 spans 17 amino acids. V was cut by 6 bases and J by 7 bases, with 28 bases left in between. Germline V gene lookup returns CDR1 SEHNR and CDR2 FQNEAQ (reference sequence). The CDR3 DNA follows: TGTGCCAGCAGGTCAGTAGAGCCTCCCTCCAGGATGGAAGAGCAGTACTTC. It specifies CASRSVEPPSRMEEQYF.

The chain uses TRBV18 and TRBJ1-2, with 8 bases lining up with TRBD1. The CDR3 length is 15 residues. Per germline, CDR1 KGHSH and CDR2 LQKENI. With V trimmed by 3 bases and J by 4 bases, 7 bases remained unmatched. The CDR3 region has the DNA TGTGCCAGCTCACCTGTCGACAGGGGCGGCTATGGCTACACCTTC. The encoded protein is CASSPVDRGGYGYTF.